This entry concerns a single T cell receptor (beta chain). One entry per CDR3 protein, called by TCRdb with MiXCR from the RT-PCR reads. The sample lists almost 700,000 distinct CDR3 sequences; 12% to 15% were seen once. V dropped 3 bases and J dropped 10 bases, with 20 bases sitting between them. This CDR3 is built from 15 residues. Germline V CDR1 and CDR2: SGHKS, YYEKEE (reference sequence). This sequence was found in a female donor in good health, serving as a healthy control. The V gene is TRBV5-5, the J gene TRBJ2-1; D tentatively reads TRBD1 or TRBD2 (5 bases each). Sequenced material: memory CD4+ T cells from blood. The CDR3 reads CASSYRDPRWEEQFF. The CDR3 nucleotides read TGTGCCAGCAGCTACCGGGACCCTCGATGGGAAGAGCAGTTCTTC.